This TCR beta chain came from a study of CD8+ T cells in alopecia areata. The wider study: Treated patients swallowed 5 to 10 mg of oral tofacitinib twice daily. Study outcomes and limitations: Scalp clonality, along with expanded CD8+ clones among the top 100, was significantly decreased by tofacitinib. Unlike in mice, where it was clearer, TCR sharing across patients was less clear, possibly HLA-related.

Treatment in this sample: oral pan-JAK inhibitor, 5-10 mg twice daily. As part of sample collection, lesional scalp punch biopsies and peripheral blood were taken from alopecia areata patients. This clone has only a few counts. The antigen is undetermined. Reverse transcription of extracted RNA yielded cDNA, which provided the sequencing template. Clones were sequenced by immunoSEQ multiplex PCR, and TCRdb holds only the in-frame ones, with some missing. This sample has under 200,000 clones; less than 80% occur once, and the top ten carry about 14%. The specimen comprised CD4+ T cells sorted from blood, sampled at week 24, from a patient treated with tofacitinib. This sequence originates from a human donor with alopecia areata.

The CDR3 region has the DNA TGTGCCAGCAGCTCCTCTGGGGCCAACGTCCTGACTTTC. This codes for CASSSSGANVLTF. The chain is built from TRBV28 and TRBJ2-6; D gene uncertain. The CDR3 runs to 13 residues. Trimming removed 6 bases from V and 0 bases from J, with 3 bases in between. In germline, CDR1 is MDHEN, CDR2 SYDVKM.